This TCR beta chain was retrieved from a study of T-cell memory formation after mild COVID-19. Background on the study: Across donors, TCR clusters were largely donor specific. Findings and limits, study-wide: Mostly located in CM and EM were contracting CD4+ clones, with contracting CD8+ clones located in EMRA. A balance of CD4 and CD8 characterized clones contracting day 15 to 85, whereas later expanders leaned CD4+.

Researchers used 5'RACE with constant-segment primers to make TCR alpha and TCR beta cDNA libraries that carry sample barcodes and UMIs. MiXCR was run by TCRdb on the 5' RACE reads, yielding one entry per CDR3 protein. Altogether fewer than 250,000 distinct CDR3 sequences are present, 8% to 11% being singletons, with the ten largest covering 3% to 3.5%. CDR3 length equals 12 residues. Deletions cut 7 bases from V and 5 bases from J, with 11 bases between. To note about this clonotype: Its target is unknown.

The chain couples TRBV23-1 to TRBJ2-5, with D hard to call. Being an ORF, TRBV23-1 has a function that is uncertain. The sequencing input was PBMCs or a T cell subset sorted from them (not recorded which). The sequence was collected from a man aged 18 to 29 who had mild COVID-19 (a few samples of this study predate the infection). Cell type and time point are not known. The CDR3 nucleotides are TGCGCCAGCATTCCACGCCGGGAGACCCAGTACTTC. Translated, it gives CASIPRRETQYF.